These T cell receptor beta chains were read from a single sample in a study of cytomegalovirus exposure and HLA in healthy donors. Produced via immunoSEQ multiplex PCR; TCRdb's table is partial and in-frame only. The top ten clones hold about 1.5% of a sample with some 180,000 clones, about three quarters of them seen once. The sample comprised PBMCs. The receptors were sampled from a man aged 18 to 29 in good health and CMV-seronegative. The conserved cysteine and the conserved F or W are not part of the CDR3 here. Each record gives: CDR3 protein, V gene, J gene, clone size. Size values are once, few and many counts, or a class for expanded clones, and some rows have none.

ASSRGQGAILEAF	TRBV19	TRBJ1-1	few
ASSLSRRVHYEQY	TRBV5-1	TRBJ2-7	.
ASSSGQGYEQY	TRBV5-1	TRBJ2-7	.
ASGLGGAGAVSQPQH	TRBV12-5	TRBJ1-5	.
ASSVPEEGYGYT	TRBV5-4	TRBJ1-2	.
SVSPRAGGYT	TRBV29-1	TRBJ1-2	.
ASSVVGSNTEAF	TRBV9	TRBJ1-1	.
ASSLSMSGGFFNEQF	TRBV11-3	TRBJ2-1	.
ASSAWTGWEETQY	TRBV4-3	TRBJ2-5	.
ASSLGPSDRDYEQY	TRBV5-1	TRBJ2-7	.
ASSPRRAGVRGGELF	TRBV4-3	TRBJ2-2	.
ASSSAPPASRGFSYEQY	TRBV5-1	.	.
ASSQYGLAGEGETQY	TRBV7-3	TRBJ2-5	.
ASIKGVMNTEAF	TRBV6-5	TRBJ1-1	.
ASSQGLEGTSKNIQY	TRBV4-3	TRBJ2-4	.
ASAPAFTNTEAF	TRBV18	TRBJ1-1	few
ASKKTGANQPQH	TRBV6-5	TRBJ1-5	.
ASSTRDYLYNEQF	TRBV9	TRBJ2-1	.